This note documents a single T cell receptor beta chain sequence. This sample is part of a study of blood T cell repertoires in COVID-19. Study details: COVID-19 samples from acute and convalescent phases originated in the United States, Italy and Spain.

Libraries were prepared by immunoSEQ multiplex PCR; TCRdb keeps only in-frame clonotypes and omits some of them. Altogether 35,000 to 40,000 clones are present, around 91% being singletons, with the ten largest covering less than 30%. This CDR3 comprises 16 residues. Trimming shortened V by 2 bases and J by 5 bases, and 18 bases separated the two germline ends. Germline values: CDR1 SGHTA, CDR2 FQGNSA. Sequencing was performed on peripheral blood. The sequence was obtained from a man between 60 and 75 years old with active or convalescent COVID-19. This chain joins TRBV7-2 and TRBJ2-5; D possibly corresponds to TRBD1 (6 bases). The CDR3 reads CASSLSGGRGRETQYF. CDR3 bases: TGTGCCAGCAGCTTAAGTGGGGGCAGGGGAAGGGAGACCCAGTACTTC.